This TCR beta chain was recovered during a study of cytomegalovirus exposure and HLA in healthy donors. Study-level points and caveats: Presence/absence comparisons presumed near-even sequencing depth among donors. Later analysis demonstrated an association between a missense DCLRE1C variant and TCR beta V- and J-gene trimming. Associated with cytomegalovirus, according to the listing, were some 180 TCR beta chains.

Comment on this clone: Its target is not known.

The PCR made use of 60 Vbeta and 13 Jbeta primers. Method: immunoSEQ multiplex PCR; TCRdb's copy keeps in-frame clones and lacks some. The sample holds under 200,000 clones; roughly 80% are singletons and the top ten take about 12%. The V gene end was trimmed by 7 bases and the J gene end by 6 bases; junction bases not matched to a gene: 9. The CDR3 covers 15 residues. Germline V lookup: CDR1 MNHEY, CDR2 SVGAGI. Whereas donors were nominally healthy upon sampling, unrecorded immune exposures were probable. The chain links TRBV6-5 to TRBJ2-1; 10 bases agree with TRBD1. The sample consisted of PBMCs. The sequence was obtained from a woman in her fifties or sixties in good health and CMV-seronegative. The CDR3 reads CASKSLRDRGNEQFF. The CDR3 DNA reads TGTGCCAGCAAATCCCTCCGGGACAGGGGCAATGAGCAGTTCTTC.